Included here is one T cell receptor (beta chain) sequence, with context. The sample belongs to a study of blood T cell repertoires in COVID-19. About the study: Some COVID-19 samples were acute and others convalescent; all came from the United States, Italy and Spain.

In the original workflow: The authors estimated nucleated cell counts from reference gene primer amplification. Libraries were prepared by immunoSEQ multiplex PCR; TCRdb keeps only in-frame clonotypes and omits some of them. V and J calls and clone size are those listed in that table; D and trimming were worked out from the DNA. The data contain almost 400,000 clones, more than 70% of them singletons. The Seattle patients joined while their infection was active and were tracked longitudinally afterward. This CDR3 region has 15 residues. Germline trimming cut 1 base from V and 6 bases from J; bases unmatched to any gene: 7. Germline lookup yields CDR1 SGHRS and CDR2 YFSETQ.

The chain couples TRBV5-1 to TRBJ1-2; the match to TRBD1 covers 9 bases. The TCR sequence derives from a woman aged 55-75 years with COVID-19, enrolled during active disease. The sequenced sample consisted of peripheral blood. The CDR3 coding sequence is TGCGCCAGCAGCTTGTTTGGGACAGGGCAGGATGGCTACACCTTC. Residues: CASSLFGTGQDGYTF.